The 20 T cell receptor beta chains below were found in one sample sequenced in a study of blood T cell repertoires in COVID-19. The repertoire was sequenced with immunoSEQ multiplex PCR; TCRdb's copy has only in-frame clones and lacks some. Of about 310,000 clones listed, just under 90% are singletons. The source material was PBMCs or T cells enriched from blood (not recorded which). These receptors all stem from a woman aged 30 to 39 who had recovered from COVID-19.

The chain recombines TRBV19 with TRBJ2-2; tentatively, D is TRBD1 (6 bases). Trimming left V 5 bases short and J 6 bases short, with 19 bases between. This CDR3 is 16 amino acids long. CDR1 and CDR2 from the germline V gene are LNHDA and SQIVND (reference sequence). The CDR3 region is CASSGRQALKSGELFF. The CDR3 DNA sequence: TGTGCCAGTAGTGGCCGACAGGCCCTCAAATCCGGGGAGCTGTTTTTT.

J is TRBJ1-1 and V is TRBV4-1; a weak D match, TRBD1 (6 bases). The germline CDR1 and CDR2 sequences are MGHRA and YSYEKL. The CDR3 covers 14 residues. V was trimmed by 8 bases and J by 1 base, leaving 14 bases between them. The CDR3 protein is CASGERDTNTEAFF. In nucleotides, the CDR3 is TGCGCCAGCGGGGAAAGGGACACGAACACTGAAGCTTTCTTT.

V and J are TRBV19 and TRBJ2-1; D is possibly TRBD2 (6 bases). V lost 7 bases, J lost 2 bases, and 12 bases lay in between. The CDR3 sequence is 14 residues long. Germline CDR1 and CDR2: LNHDA and SQIVND (reference sequence). DNA of the CDR3: TGTGCCAGTACCCCGGGAGTAACCTACAATGAGCAGTTCTTC. Protein product: CASTPGVTYNEQFF.

This chain connects TRBV27 to TRBJ2-3, with a weak D call TRBD1 (5 bases). The CDR3 is 14 amino acids. Germline V gene data show CDR1 as MNHEY and CDR2 as SMNVEV (reference sequence). V shed 10 bases and J shed 0 bases, with 14 bases lying between them. The CDR3 is CATGRGFSTDTQYF. The CDR3 region has the DNA TGTGCCACCGGTAGGGGATTTAGCACAGATACGCAGTATTTT.

CDR3 in amino acids: CASSVDTGTRSYNSPLHF. DNA for the CDR3: TGTGCCAGCAGCGTAGATACAGGGACCCGCTCCTATAATTCACCCCTCCACTTT. The chain is built from TRBV9 and TRBJ1-6; tentatively, D is TRBD1 (6 bases). The CDR3 extends over 18 amino acids. Deletions cut 0 bases from V and 0 bases from J, with 13 bases between. CDR1 is SGDLS and CDR2 is YYNGEE in the germline V gene.

The chain couples TRBV20-1 to TRBJ2-1, with D unresolved. The V gene lost 3 bases and the J gene lost 0 bases, with 15 bases spanning the gap. CDR1 is DFQATT and CDR2 is SNEGSKA in the germline V gene (reference sequence). This CDR3 has 16 residues. The CDR3, as DNA: TGCAGTGCTAGTGGTGTGGCTGGCCACTCCTACAATGAGCAGTTCTTC. It is translated as CSASGVAGHSYNEQFF.

The chain recombines TRBV19 with TRBJ1-2, with 8 nucleotides matching TRBD1. V shed 8 bases, J shed 4 bases, and the junction held 12 bases outside the gene matches. The CDR3 sequence is 15 residues long. The germline V gene has CDR1 LNHDA and CDR2 SQIVND (reference sequence). The CDR3 region is CASRSGQDPSYGYTF. CDR3 in DNA: TGTGCCAGTCGCTCGGGACAGGACCCTAGCTATGGCTACACCTTC.

The chain recombines TRBV2 with TRBJ2-5; perhaps TRBD1 as D (6 bases). The germline CDR1 and CDR2 sequences are SNHLY and FYNNEI. The CDR3 consists of 15 residues. Trimming shortened V by 2 bases and J by 1 base, and 11 bases separated the two germline ends. CDR3 loop: CASSEFGQSQETQYF. In DNA form, the CDR3 reads TGTGCCAGCAGTGAATTTGGACAGTCCCAAGAGACCCAGTACTTC.

The V gene is TRBV4-1, the J gene TRBJ1-6; D might be TRBD1 (5 bases). The CDR3 loop spans 14 amino acids. Trimming stripped 5 bases from V and 7 bases from J, with 12 bases between. Germline CDR1 reads MGHRA; CDR2 reads YSYEKL. CDR3 sequence: CASSNTGANSPLHF. CDR3 in DNA: TGCGCCAGCAGCAACACTGGGGCAAATTCACCCCTCCACTTT.

The V gene is TRBV5-1, the J gene TRBJ2-5; D gene ambiguous. Germline CDR1 SGHRS, CDR2 YFSETQ. This CDR3 spans 11 amino acids. V shed 7 bases and J shed 1 base, with 5 bases lying between them. The CDR3 bases are TGCGCCAGCTACTTCCAAGAGACCCAGTACTTC. This encodes CASYFQETQYF.

The V and J genes are TRBV6-2 or TRBV6-3 and TRBJ1-5; 7 bases are a match to TRBD1. The trim removed 0 bases at V and 5 bases at J, leaving 13 bases unmatched. The CDR3 loop spans 18 amino acids. Per germline, CDR1 MNHEY and CDR2 SVGEGT. The DNA for the CDR3 is TGTGCCAGCAGTTACTCGACTATCCGGGACAGAGGGGATCAGCCCCAGCATTTT. Its translation is CASSYSTIRDRGDQPQHF.

The DNA of the CDR3 is TGTGCCAGCAGCTCCGGGACTACGAGCGAGCAGTACTTC. Amino acid sequence: CASSSGTTSEQYF. The chain employs TRBV11-3 and TRBJ2-7; 7 bases are shared with TRBD2. The CDR3 spans 13 residues. V dropped 4 bases and J dropped 6; count of bases not matched to a gene: 6. In germline, CDR1 is SGHNT, CDR2 YENEEA.

The chain carries TRBV19 and TRBJ1-5; 10 nucleotides agree with TRBD1. The CDR3 covers 16 residues. The V gene end was trimmed by 9 bases and the J gene end by 2 bases; junction bases not matched to a gene: 10. CDR1 is LNHDA and CDR2 is SQIVND in the germline V gene (reference sequence). This CDR3 is CASGDRGLVGNQPQHF. The CDR3 DNA reads as TGTGCCAGCGGGGACAGGGGCCTAGTGGGCAATCAGCCCCAGCATTTT.

The rearrangement uses TRBV5-1 and TRBJ1-2, with 9 bases fitting TRBD1. V lost 1 base and J lost 6; bases outside the gene matches: 4. This CDR3 is built from 14 residues. Per germline, CDR1 SGHRS and CDR2 YFSETQ. The CDR3 sequence is CASSLRNRGHGYTF. CDR3 in DNA: TGCGCCAGCAGCTTGAGGAACAGGGGGCATGGCTACACCTTC.

This clone came up once. The gene calls are TRBV6-5 and TRBJ2-3; 7 nucleotides match TRBD1. The CDR3 has 14 residues. The V and J ends lost 7 bases and 2 bases, in that order; junction bases with no gene match: 6. The germline V gene has CDR1 MNHEY and CDR2 SVGAGI. The CDR3 DNA reads TGTGCCAGCACCAAGGGACAGACCACAGATACGCAGTATTTT. Translation: CASTKGQTTDTQYF.

This clone was found once. The rearrangement joins TRBV11-3 to TRBJ1-1; 9 bases match TRBD1. The CDR3 extends over 13 amino acids. With 5 bases clipped from V and 11 bases from J, the junction kept 9 bases outside the gene matches. The germline V gene has CDR1 SGHNT and CDR2 YENEEA. CDR3 sequence reads: CASSPQGAAGAFF. For the CDR3, the DNA is TGTGCCAGCAGCCCACAGGGGGCGGCAGGGGCTTTCTTT.

CDR3 sequence (DNA): TGTGCCAGCAGTGACCCTCAGGGGGCCATCTCTGGGGCCAACGTCCTGACTTTC. This sequence encodes CASSDPQGAISGANVLTF. J is TRBJ2-6 and V is TRBV6-4; 8 bases line up with TRBD1. V dropped 2 bases and J dropped 0; count of bases not matched to a gene: 6. The germline CDR1 and CDR2 sequences are MRHNA and SNTAGT. The CDR3 totals 18 residues.

The J gene is TRBJ1-1, the V gene TRBV5-1; the D gene is possibly TRBD1 (5 bases). The CDR3 covers 13 residues. From germline, CDR1 is SGHRS and CDR2 YFSETQ. Trimming left V 5 bases short and J 6 bases short, with 14 bases between. This CDR3 is CASRPGGTPEAFF. CDR3 DNA sequence: TGCGCCAGCAGGCCCGGAGGGACGCCTGAAGCTTTCTTT.

J is TRBJ2-7 and V is TRBV2; perhaps TRBD1 as D (5 bases). CDR1 is SNHLY, CDR2 FYNNEI, per germline. Trimming removed 6 bases at V and 0 bases at J, with 9 bases between. The CDR3 runs to 13 residues. DNA of the CDR3: TGTGCCAGCAGCTACAGGACCTCCTACGAGCAGTACTTC. This encodes CASSYRTSYEQYF.

This rearrangement joins TRBV30 to TRBJ2-5; tentative D call: TRBD2 (7 bases). Trimming removed 4 bases at V and 7 bases at J, with 22 bases between. The CDR3 has 15 residues. The germline CDR1 and CDR2 sequences are GTSNPN and SVGIG (reference sequence). CDR3 region: CAWNPSAGEGGTQYF. The CDR3 DNA follows: TGTGCCTGGAACCCCTCGGCAGGGGAGGGGGGGACCCAGTACTTC. The complete variable domain, with remaining parts taken from reference TRBV30 and TRBJ2-5, reads SQTIHQWPATLVQPVGSPLSLECTVEGTSNPNLYWYRQAAGRGLQLLFYSVGIGQISSEVPQNLSASRPQDRQFILSSKKLLLSDSGFYLCAWNPSAGEGGTQYFGPGTRLLVL.